Each of the 26 T cell receptor beta chains below was sequenced from the same sample in a study of read filtering for tumor transcriptome and immune sequencing. From around 0.4 ug of RNA, a library with molecular barcoded alpha/delta and beta/gamma adaptors was made. One entry per CDR3 protein results from TCRdb running MiXCR on the reads. This table has some 130,000 distinct CDR3 sequences, about 13% appearing once. Sequencing was performed on a population of CD138-negative cells sorted from bone marrow. Every receptor here comes from a donor aged 40 or older with multiple myeloma.

This chain connects TRBV12-3 or TRBV12-4 to TRBJ2-2; D remains unclear. The CDR3 totals 12 residues. V lost 10 bases and J lost 7, with 13 bases in between. CDR3 DNA: TGTGCCATCGACCGTGGGGTCGGGGAGCTGTTTTTT. Protein: CAIDRGVGELFF.

This clonotype has a count of ten or more. J is TRBJ2-1 and V is TRBV7-3; 9 bases are a match to TRBD2. The V gene's germline CDR1 is SGHTA and CDR2 FQGTGA. V dropped 3 bases and J dropped 0; count of bases not matched to a gene: 9. CDR3 length equals 18 residues. In DNA form, the CDR3 reads TGTGCCAGCAGCTTGGGAACTAGCGGGCTCAGCTCCTACAATGAGCAGTTCTTC. Translated: CASSLGTSGLSSYNEQFF.

This clonotype came up many times. V usage is TRBV11-3 and J usage is TRBJ1-5; D remains ambiguous. This CDR3 has 15 residues. The V end lost 3 bases, the J end lost 0 bases, and 9 bases lay between the germline ends. Per germline, CDR1 SGHNT and CDR2 YENEEA. The CDR3 nucleotides read TGTGCCAGCAGCTTTGGTGGGAATAGCAATCAGCCCCAGCATTTT. Its protein is CASSFGGNSNQPQHF.

This clonotype was detected ten times or more. The rearrangement joins TRBV6-5 to TRBJ2-5; D gene uncertain. This CDR3 is 11 amino acids long. V shed 7 bases and J shed 6 bases, with 9 bases lying between them. In germline, CDR1 is MNHEY, CDR2 SVGAGI. CDR3: CASTFLKTQYF. The CDR3 nucleotides read TGTGCCAGCACCTTCCTTAAGACCCAGTACTTC.

This clonotype was observed at least ten times. The chain is built from TRBV24-1 and TRBJ2-1, with D perhaps TRBD2 (6 bases). Germline assignment: CDR1 KGHDR and CDR2 SFDVKD. V was cut by 8 bases and J by 4 bases, with 20 bases left in between. The CDR3 has 16 residues. The CDR3 spells CATIAPGGEAYNEQFF. CDR3 sequence (DNA): TGTGCCACCATCGCGCCGGGCGGGGAGGCGTACAATGAGCAGTTCTTC.

This clonotype was found many times. The rearrangement uses TRBV5-1 and TRBJ2-7, with TRBD2 matching 8 bases. Germline CDR1 SGHRS, CDR2 YFSETQ. J gave up 4 bases and V 0 bases, and 6 bases lay outside the gene matches. The CDR3 is 15 amino acids. In DNA form, the CDR3 reads TGCGCCAGCAGCTTGGTGGTAGCGGGAACATACGAGCAGTACTTC. Translating it yields CASSLVVAGTYEQYF.

This clonotype has a count of ten or more. The chain employs TRBV5-1 and TRBJ2-1; 10 nucleotides agree with TRBD2. CDR1 and CDR2 from the germline V gene are SGHRS and YFSETQ. The ends lost 3 bases at V and 7 bases at J; junction bases unmatched: 7. The CDR3 runs to 15 residues. CDR3 sequence (DNA): TGCGCCAGCAGCTCCGGGACTAGCGCAAGGAATGAGCAGTTCTTC. Translated, it gives CASSSGTSARNEQFF. Together with reference TRBV5-1 and TRBJ2-1, the CDR3 gives the full variable domain: KAGVTQTPRYLIKTRGQQVTLSCSPISGHRSVSWYQQTPGQGLQFLFEYFSETQRNKGNFPGRFSGRQFSNSRSEMNVSTLELGDSALYLCASSSGTSARNEQFFGPGTRLTVL.

This clonotype was counted many times. The J gene is TRBJ2-1, the V gene TRBV5-1, with 9 bases aligning to TRBD2. The J segment lost 6 bases and the V segment lost 0 bases, leaving 1 base of the junction unmatched. Looked up from germline, CDR1 is SGHRS and CDR2 is YFSETQ. The CDR3 has 14 residues. The CDR3 reads CASSLVSGGNEQFF. The CDR3 nucleotides read TGCGCCAGCAGCTTGGTTAGCGGGGGCAATGAGCAGTTCTTC.

This clonotype showed up just once. A much larger clone sits a single nucleotide away, making a read error possible. No conserved phenylalanine or tryptophan ends this CDR3, so it is likely a read error. This rearrangement joins TRBV18 to TRBJ2-1, with TRBD2 matching over 10 bases. Trimming cost V 0 bases and J 9 bases; bases outside gene matches: 2. The germline CDR1 and CDR2 sequences are KGHSH and LQKENI. This CDR3 has 14 residues. The CDR3 sequence: CASSPPGLALEQFV. Written as DNA, the CDR3 is TGTGCCAGCTCACCACCGGGACTAGCGCTTGAGCAGTTCGTC.

This clonotype has ten or more counts. The V call is TRBV4-1, the J call TRBJ2-1; D might be TRBD2 (6 bases). From germline, CDR1 is MGHRA and CDR2 YSYEKL. The CDR3 spans 15 residues. Trimming cost V 1 base and J 10 bases, with 17 bases left between them. This chain's CDR3 is CASSQVAGRPEEQFF. The CDR3 DNA sequence: TGCGCCAGCAGCCAAGTCGCGGGGCGTCCTGAGGAGCAGTTCTTC.

This clonotype was counted at least ten times. The gene calls are TRBV5-1 and TRBJ1-1; D remains ambiguous. The V and J ends lost 0 bases and 7 bases respectively, with 10 bases between them. The germline V gene encodes CDR1 SGHRS and CDR2 YFSETQ. CDR3 length: 13 residues. The CDR3 sequence is CASSLDLFGEAFF. The CDR3 DNA reads TGCGCCAGCAGCTTGGATCTGTTCGGTGAAGCTTTCTTT.

This clonotype has at least ten counts. The genes are TRBV11-2 and TRBJ2-7; 10 nucleotides line up with TRBD2. Losses at the gene ends were 3 bases for V and 4 bases for J; bases not matched to a gene: 6. The CDR3 is 15 amino acids. Germline CDR1 and CDR2: SGHAT and FQNNGV. CDR3 in DNA: TGTGCCAGCAGCTTCTCTAGCGGGAGTCTGTACGAGCAGTACTTC. Amino acids: CASSFSSGSLYEQYF.

Ten or more counts support this clonotype. The chain recombines TRBV29-1 with TRBJ1-1, with a tentative D call TRBD1 (6 bases). Per germline, CDR1 SQVTM and CDR2 ANQGSEA. This CDR3 spans 13 amino acids. The V and J ends lost 7 bases and 1 base respectively, with 13 bases between them. This chain's CDR3 is CSETGHTNTEAFF. CDR3 in DNA: TGCAGCGAAACGGGACACACGAACACTGAAGCTTTCTTT.

This clonotype came up many times. This chain uses TRBV7-9 with TRBJ2-3; 13 bases map to TRBD2. Germline trimming cut 5 bases from V and 3 bases from J; bases unmatched to any gene: 5. This CDR3 is built from 16 residues. Germline CDR1 reads SEHNR; CDR2 reads FQNEAQ (reference sequence). The CDR3 nucleotides read TGTGCCAGCAGCCCCTGGACTAGCGGGAGAACAGATACGCAGTATTTT. It yields the protein CASSPWTSGRTDTQYF.

This clonotype occurred many times. This chain links TRBV19 with TRBJ2-1, with TRBD1 identical over 8 bases. Germline V gives CDR1 LNHDA, CDR2 SQIVND (reference sequence). The ends lost 10 bases at V and 6 bases at J; junction bases unmatched: 17. The CDR3 has 16 residues. CDR3 sequence reads: CATLKRTGPEGNEQFF. The CDR3 DNA reads as TGTGCCACCCTAAAACGGACAGGGCCCGAGGGCAATGAGCAGTTCTTC. The full variable domain, rest sourced from reference TRBV19 and TRBJ2-1, is DGGITQSPKYLFRKEGQNVTLSCEQNLNHDAMYWYRQDPGQGLRLIYYSQIVNDFQKGDIAEGYSVSREKKESFPLTVTSAQKNPTAFYLCATLKRTGPEGNEQFFGPGTRLTVL.

In its sample, this clonotype was seen many times. The chain has TRBV4-3 and TRBJ2-7; weak D call: TRBD2 (6 bases). Trimming pared 4 bases from V and 1 base from J, leaving 8 bases between. The CDR3 is made up of 13 amino acids. Looked up from germline, CDR1 is LGHNA and CDR2 is YSLEER. The CDR3 region is CASSPGLSYEQYF. Written as DNA, the CDR3 is TGCGCCAGCAGCCCGGGACTGTCCTACGAGCAGTACTTC.

Comment on this clonotype: Since no conserved phenylalanine or tryptophan closes the CDR3, a read error is the likely cause. The genes are TRBV27 and TRBJ2-1; 7 bases line up with TRBD2. With V trimmed by 6 bases and J by 3 bases, 8 bases remained unmatched. The CDR3 consists of 15 residues. Germline V gene sequence: CDR1 MNHEY, CDR2 SMNVEV (reference sequence). The CDR3 DNA sequence: TGTGCCAGCAGCCACGTGGCGGGGGACTACAATGAGCAGTTCCTC. Translation gives CASSHVAGDYNEQFL.

On this clonotype: No conserved phenylalanine or tryptophan ends this CDR3, so it is likely a read error. This sequence joins TRBV12-3 or TRBV12-4 and TRBJ2-1; 11 bases agree with TRBD2. The CDR3 covers 15 residues. The CDR3 region has the DNA TGTGGCAGCAGTGTGGGACTAGCGGCGTCGAATGAGCAGTTCTTA. Protein product: CGSSVGLAASNEQFL.

This clonotype was seen repeatedly, ten times or more. This chain uses TRBV6-1 with TRBJ2-3, with 7 bases identical to TRBD2. Trimming at V came to 2 bases and at J to 2 bases, leaving 7 bases not matched to a gene. This CDR3 contains 16 residues. Germline V lookup: CDR1 MNHNS, CDR2 SASEGT. CDR3: CASSEPAGASTDTQYF. Here the CDR3 DNA reads TGTGCCAGCAGTGAACCGGCGGGAGCGTCCACAGATACGCAGTATTTT.

This clonotype showed up just a few times. V is TRBV5-1 and J is TRBJ2-7; D unclear. CDR3 length: 15 amino acids. From germline, CDR1 is SGHRS and CDR2 YFSETQ. Between the trimmed V and J ends, which lost 0 bases and 0 bases, there was a span of 10 bases. CDR3 nucleotides: TGCGCCAGCAGCTTGGGGTCGGCGAGCTCCTACGAGCAGTACTTC. Amino acid sequence: CASSLGSASSYEQYF.

This clonotype was found many times. This sequence joins TRBV7-2 and TRBJ1-1; D ambiguous. The germline V gene has CDR1 SGHTA and CDR2 FQGNSA. The ends were cut back, 6 bases at V and 0 bases at J, with 8 bases in the middle. The CDR3 totals 13 residues. CDR3 sequence reads: CASSYSVNTEAFF. The DNA of the CDR3 is TGTGCCAGCAGTTACTCGGTGAACACTGAAGCTTTCTTT.

This clonotype was counted ten times or more. This may arise from a read error, as a much more abundant clone is one base away. The chain carries TRBV10-3 and TRBJ2-1; D may be TRBD1 or TRBD2 (5 bases each). V was pared by 0 bases and J by 12 bases, with 21 bases between. The V gene's germline CDR1 is ENHRY and CDR2 SYGVKD. The CDR3 is 16 residues long. DNA of the CDR3: TGTGCCATCAGTGAGTCGAAGGGGACCTCCGGCGATGGGCAGTTCTTC. Amino acid sequence: CAISESKGTSGDGQFF.

This chain links TRBV29-1 with TRBJ2-3; D unresolved. The germline V gene encodes CDR1 SQVTM and CDR2 ANQGSEA. The CDR3 extends over 15 amino acids. Trimming shortened V by 1 base and J by 0 bases, and 11 bases separated the two germline ends. This CDR3 reads CSVEGPADSTDTQYF. In nucleotides, the CDR3 is TGCAGCGTTGAAGGCCCGGCGGATAGCACAGATACGCAGTATTTT.

This clonotype was detected ten times or more. V usage is TRBV30 and J usage is TRBJ1-5; no reliable D call. The germline V gene encodes CDR1 GTSNPN and CDR2 SVGIG (reference sequence). Trimming left V 1 base short and J 5 bases short, with 9 bases between. This CDR3 contains 13 residues. DNA for the CDR3: TGTGCCTGGAGTGCCGTTGGGGATCAGCCCCAGCATTTT. Translated: CAWSAVGDQPQHF.

A remark on this clonotype: Just one base apart from a much larger clone, this may be a read error. The CDR3 is CATSDALGLARVQETQYF. The DNA for the CDR3 is TGTGCCACCAGTGATGCCCTGGGACTAGCGAGGGTTCAAGAGACCCAGTACTTC. The chain combines TRBV24-1 with TRBJ2-5, with 10 bases aligning to TRBD2. The CDR3 is 18 amino acids. CDR1 is KGHDR, CDR2 SFDVKD, per germline. J gave up 2 bases and V 3 bases, and 11 bases lay outside the gene matches.

The V gene is TRBV12-3 or TRBV12-4, the J gene TRBJ2-7; D is unclear. The V and J ends lost 3 bases and 4 bases respectively, with 16 bases between them. The CDR3 has 15 residues. CDR3 sequence reads: CASSFGSSRHYEQYF. CDR3 nucleotides: TGTGCCAGCAGTTTCGGCTCCTCAAGGCATTACGAGCAGTACTTC.